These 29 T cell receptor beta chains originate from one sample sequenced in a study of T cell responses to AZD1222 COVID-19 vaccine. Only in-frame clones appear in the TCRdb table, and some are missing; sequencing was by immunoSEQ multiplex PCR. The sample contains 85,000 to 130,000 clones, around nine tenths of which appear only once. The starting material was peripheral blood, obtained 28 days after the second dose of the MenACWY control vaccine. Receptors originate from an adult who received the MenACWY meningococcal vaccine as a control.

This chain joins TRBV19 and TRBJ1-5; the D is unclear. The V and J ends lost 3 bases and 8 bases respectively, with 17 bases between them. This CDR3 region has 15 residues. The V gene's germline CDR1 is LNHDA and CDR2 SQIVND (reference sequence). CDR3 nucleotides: TGTGCCAGTAGTATTGGAACAGCCCTTGGGGAGCCCCAGCATTTT. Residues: CASSIGTALGEPQHF.

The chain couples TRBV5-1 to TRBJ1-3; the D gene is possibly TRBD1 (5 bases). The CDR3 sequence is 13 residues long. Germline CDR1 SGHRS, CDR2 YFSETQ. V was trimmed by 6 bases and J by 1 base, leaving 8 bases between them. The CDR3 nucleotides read TGCGCCAGCAATTCAGGGTCTGGAAACACCATATATTTT. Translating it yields CASNSGSGNTIYF.

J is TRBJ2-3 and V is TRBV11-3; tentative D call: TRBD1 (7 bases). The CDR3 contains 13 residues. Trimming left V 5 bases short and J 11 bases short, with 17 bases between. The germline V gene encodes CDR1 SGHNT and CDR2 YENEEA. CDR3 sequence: CASSPAAGTEQYF. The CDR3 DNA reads TGTGCCAGCAGCCCGGCGGCGGGGACAGAGCAGTATTTT. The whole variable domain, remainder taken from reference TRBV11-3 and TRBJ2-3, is EAGVVQSPRYKIIEKKQPVAFWCNPISGHNTLYWYLQNLGQGPELLIRYENEEAVDDSQLPKDRFSAERLKGVDSTLKIQPAELGDSAVYLCASSPAAGTEQYFGPGTRLTVL.

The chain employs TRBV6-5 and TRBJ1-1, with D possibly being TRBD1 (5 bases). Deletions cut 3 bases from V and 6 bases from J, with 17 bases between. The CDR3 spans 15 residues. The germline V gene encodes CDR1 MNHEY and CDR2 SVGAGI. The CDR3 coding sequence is TGTGCCAGCAGTTATCAGGTCGGGGCGAAACCTGAAGCTTTCTTT. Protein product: CASSYQVGAKPEAFF.

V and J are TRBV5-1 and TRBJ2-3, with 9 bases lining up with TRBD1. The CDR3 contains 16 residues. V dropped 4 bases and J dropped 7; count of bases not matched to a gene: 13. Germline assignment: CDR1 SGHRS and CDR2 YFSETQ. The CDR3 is CASSPTGTGKIYTQYF. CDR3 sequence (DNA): TGCGCCAGCAGCCCCACCGGGACAGGGAAGATCTATACGCAGTATTTT.

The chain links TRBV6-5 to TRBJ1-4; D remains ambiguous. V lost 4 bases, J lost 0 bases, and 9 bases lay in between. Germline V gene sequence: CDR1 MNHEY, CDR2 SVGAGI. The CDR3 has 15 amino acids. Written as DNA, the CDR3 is TGTGCCAGCAGTTTTGAGCCTGCAACTAATGAAAAACTGTTTTTT. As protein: CASSFEPATNEKLFF.

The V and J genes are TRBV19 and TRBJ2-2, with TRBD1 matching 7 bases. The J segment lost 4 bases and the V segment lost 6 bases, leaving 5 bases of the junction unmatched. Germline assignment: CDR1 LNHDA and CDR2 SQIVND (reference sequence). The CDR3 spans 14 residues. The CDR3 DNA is TGTGCCAGTAGGTTGTCAGGGGGCACCGGGGAGCTGTTTTTT. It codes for CASRLSGGTGELFF. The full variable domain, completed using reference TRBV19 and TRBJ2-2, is DGGITQSPKYLFRKEGQNVTLSCEQNLNHDAMYWYRQDPGQGLRLIYYSQIVNDFQKGDIAEGYSVSREKKESFPLTVTSAQKNPTAFYLCASRLSGGTGELFFGEGSRLTVL.

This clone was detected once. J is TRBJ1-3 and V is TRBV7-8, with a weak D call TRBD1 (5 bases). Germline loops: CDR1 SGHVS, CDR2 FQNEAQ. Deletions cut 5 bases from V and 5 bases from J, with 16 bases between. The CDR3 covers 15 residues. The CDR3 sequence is CASSPRGPIRNTIYF. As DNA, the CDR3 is TGTGCCAGCAGCCCCCGGGGACCGATAAGAAACACCATATATTTT. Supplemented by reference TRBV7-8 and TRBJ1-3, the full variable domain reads GAGVSQSPRYKVAKRGQDVALRCDPISGHVSLFWYQQALGQGPEFLTYFQNEAQLDKSGLPSDRFFAERPEGSVSTLKIQRTQQEDSAVYLCASSPRGPIRNTIYFGEGSWLTVV.

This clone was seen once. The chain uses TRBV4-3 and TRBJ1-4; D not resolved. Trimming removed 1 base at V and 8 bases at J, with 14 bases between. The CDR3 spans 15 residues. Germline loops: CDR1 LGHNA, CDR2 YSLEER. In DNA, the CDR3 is TGCGCCAGCAGCCAAGCGGCGGCTGGGCGGGAAAAACTGTTTTTT. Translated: CASSQAAAGREKLFF.

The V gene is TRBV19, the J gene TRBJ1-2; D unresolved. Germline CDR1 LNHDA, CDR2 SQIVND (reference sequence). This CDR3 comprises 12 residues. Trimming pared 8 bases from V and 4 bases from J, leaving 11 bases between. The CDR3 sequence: CASFITTYGYTF. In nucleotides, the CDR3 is TGTGCCAGTTTTATTACAACCTATGGCTACACCTTC. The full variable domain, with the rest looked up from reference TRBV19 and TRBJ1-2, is DGGITQSPKYLFRKEGQNVTLSCEQNLNHDAMYWYRQDPGQGLRLIYYSQIVNDFQKGDIAEGYSVSREKKESFPLTVTSAQKNPTAFYLCASFITTYGYTFGSGTRLTVV.

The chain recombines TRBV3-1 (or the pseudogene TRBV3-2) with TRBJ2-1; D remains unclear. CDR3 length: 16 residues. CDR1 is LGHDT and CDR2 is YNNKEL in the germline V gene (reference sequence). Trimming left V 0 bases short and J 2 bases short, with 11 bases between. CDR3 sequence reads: CASSQEIPSTYNEQFF. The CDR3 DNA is TGTGCCAGCAGCCAAGAAATTCCGAGTACCTACAATGAGCAGTTCTTC.

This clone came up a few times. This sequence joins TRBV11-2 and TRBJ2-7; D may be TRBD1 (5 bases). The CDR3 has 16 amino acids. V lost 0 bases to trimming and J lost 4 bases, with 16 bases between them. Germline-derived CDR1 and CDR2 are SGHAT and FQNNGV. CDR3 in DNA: TGTGCCAGCAGCTTAGATTCAGGGCGTCTCGGTTACGAGCAGTACTTC. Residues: CASSLDSGRLGYEQYF.

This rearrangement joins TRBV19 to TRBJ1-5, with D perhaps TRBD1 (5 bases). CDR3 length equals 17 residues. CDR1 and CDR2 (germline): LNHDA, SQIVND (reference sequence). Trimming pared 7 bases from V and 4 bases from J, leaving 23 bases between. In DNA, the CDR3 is TGTGCCAGTACCCCACCGGGACTACCAAGGAGGAATCAGCCCCAGCATTTT. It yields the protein CASTPPGLPRRNQPQHF.

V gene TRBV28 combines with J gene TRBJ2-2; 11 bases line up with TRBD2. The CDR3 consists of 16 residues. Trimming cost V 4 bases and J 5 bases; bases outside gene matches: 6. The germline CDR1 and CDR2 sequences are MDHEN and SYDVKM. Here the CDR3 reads CASSYRLAGSTGELFF. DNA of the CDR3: TGTGCCAGCAGTTATCGACTAGCGGGGTCTACCGGGGAGCTGTTTTTT.

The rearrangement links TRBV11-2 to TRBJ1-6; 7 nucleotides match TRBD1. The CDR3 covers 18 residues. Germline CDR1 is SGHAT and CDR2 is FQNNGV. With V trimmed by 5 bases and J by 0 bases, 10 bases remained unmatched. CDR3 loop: CASSHIKGAGSYNSPLHF. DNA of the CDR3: TGTGCCAGCAGCCATATAAAGGGGGCCGGCTCCTATAATTCACCCCTCCACTTT.

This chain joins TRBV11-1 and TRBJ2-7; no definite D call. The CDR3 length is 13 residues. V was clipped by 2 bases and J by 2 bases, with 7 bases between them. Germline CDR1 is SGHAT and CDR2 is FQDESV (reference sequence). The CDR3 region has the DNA TGTGCCAGCAGCTTACGGTTTACCTACGAGCAGTACTTC. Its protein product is CASSLRFTYEQYF. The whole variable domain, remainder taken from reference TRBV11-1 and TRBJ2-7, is EAEVAQSPRYKITEKSQAVAFWCDPISGHATLYWYRQILGQGPELLVQFQDESVVDDSQLPKDRFSAERLKGVDSTLKIQPAELGDSAMYLCASSLRFTYEQYFGPGTRLTVT.

Written as DNA, the CDR3 is TGTGCCTGGAGCCCTGGGGCACTCAGCACAGATACGCAGTATTTT. Its protein product is CAWSPGALSTDTQYF. The chain uses TRBV30 and TRBJ2-3; tentative D call: TRBD1 (5 bases). Germline loops: CDR1 GTSNPN, CDR2 SVGIG (reference sequence). The CDR3 is 15 residues long. V was clipped by 3 bases and J by 0 bases, with 13 bases between them. Looking up the rest from reference TRBV30 and TRBJ2-3 gives the full variable domain: SQTIHQWPATLVQPVGSPLSLECTVEGTSNPNLYWYRQAAGRGLQLLFYSVGIGQISSEVPQNLSASRPQDRQFILSSKKLLLSDSGFYLCAWSPGALSTDTQYFGPGTRLTVL.

CDR3 coding DNA: TGTGCCTGGAGTGTATGGGAGGGGCTAGCGGGGGCCATCCCTCGGGAGCAGTACTTC. This encodes CAWSVWEGLAGAIPREQYF. The rearrangement joins TRBV30 to TRBJ2-7; 10 bases align to TRBD2. V shed 0 bases and J 7 bases; nucleotides not matched to a gene: 21. Germline lookup yields CDR1 GTSNPN and CDR2 SVGIG (reference sequence). There are 19 residues in the CDR3.

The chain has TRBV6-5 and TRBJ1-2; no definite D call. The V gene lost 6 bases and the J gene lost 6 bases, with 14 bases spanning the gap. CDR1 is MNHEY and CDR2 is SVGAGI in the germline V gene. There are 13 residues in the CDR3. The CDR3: CASRGIGRNGYTF. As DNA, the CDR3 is TGTGCCAGCAGGGGGATCGGCCGTAATGGCTACACCTTC.

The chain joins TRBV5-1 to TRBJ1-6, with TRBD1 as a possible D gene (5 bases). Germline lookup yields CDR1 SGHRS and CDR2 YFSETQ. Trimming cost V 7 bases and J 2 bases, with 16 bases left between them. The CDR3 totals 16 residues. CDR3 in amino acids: CASSPVTDTYNSPLHF. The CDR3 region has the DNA TGCGCCAGCTCTCCTGTCACGGACACCTATAATTCACCCCTCCACTTT.

The CDR3 region is CASSSWGGVYEQYF. Written as DNA, the CDR3 is TGTGCCAGCAGCTCTTGGGGAGGGGTATACGAGCAGTACTTC. The gene calls are TRBV11-2 and TRBJ2-7; 7 bases align to TRBD2. The germline gives CDR1 SGHAT, CDR2 FQNNGV. V dropped 4 bases and J dropped 4; count of bases not matched to a gene: 7. The CDR3 totals 14 residues.

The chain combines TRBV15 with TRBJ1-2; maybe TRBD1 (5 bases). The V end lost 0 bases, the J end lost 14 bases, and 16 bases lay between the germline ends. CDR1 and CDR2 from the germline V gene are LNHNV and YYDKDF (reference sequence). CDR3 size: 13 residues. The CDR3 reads CATSRDAQGLSTF. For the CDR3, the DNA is TGTGCCACCAGCAGAGATGCCCAGGGCCTCTCGACCTTC.

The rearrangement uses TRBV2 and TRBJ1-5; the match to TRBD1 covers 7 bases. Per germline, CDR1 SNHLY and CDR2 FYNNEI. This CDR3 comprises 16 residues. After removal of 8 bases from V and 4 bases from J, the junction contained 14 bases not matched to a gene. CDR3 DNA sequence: TGTGCCAGCGGAGCGGGACAGTCGGGAGAAAATCAGCCCCAGCATTTT. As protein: CASGAGQSGENQPQHF.

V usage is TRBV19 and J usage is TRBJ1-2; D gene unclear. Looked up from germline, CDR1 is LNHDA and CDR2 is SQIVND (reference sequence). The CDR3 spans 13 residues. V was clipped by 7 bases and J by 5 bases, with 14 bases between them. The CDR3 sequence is CASTQWGGYGYTF. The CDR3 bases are TGTGCCAGTACCCAGTGGGGTGGGTATGGCTACACCTTC. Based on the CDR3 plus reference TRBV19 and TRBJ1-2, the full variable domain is DGGITQSPKYLFRKEGQNVTLSCEQNLNHDAMYWYRQDPGQGLRLIYYSQIVNDFQKGDIAEGYSVSREKKESFPLTVTSAQKNPTAFYLCASTQWGGYGYTFGSGTRLTVV.

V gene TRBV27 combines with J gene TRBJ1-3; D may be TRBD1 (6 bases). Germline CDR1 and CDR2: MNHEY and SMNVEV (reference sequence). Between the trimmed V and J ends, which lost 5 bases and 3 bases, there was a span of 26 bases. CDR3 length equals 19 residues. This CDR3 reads CASSPNRDRPQSVGNTIYF. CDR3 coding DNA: TGTGCCAGCAGTCCGAACCGCGACAGGCCTCAGTCAGTTGGAAACACCATATATTTT.

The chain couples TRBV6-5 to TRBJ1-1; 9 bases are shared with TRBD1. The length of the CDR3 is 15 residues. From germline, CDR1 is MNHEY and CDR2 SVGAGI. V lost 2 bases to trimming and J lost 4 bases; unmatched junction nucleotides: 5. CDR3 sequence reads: CASSYGDRVATEAFF. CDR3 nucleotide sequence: TGTGCCAGCAGTTACGGGGACAGGGTGGCCACTGAAGCTTTCTTT.

The chain's CDR3 is CSASSQRGYQETQYF. The CDR3 nucleotides are TGCAGTGCTAGTAGCCAGCGGGGTTATCAGGAGACCCAGTACTTC. The chain employs TRBV20-1 and TRBJ2-5, with 7 positions matching TRBD2. Germline trimming cut 3 bases from V and 5 bases from J; bases unmatched to any gene: 12. The CDR3 covers 15 residues. CDR1 is DFQATT, CDR2 SNEGSKA, per germline (reference sequence).

The CDR3 sequence: CASSFYTSSYNEQFF. In nucleotides, the CDR3 is TGCGCCAGCAGCTTTTATACGAGCTCCTACAATGAGCAGTTCTTC. V is TRBV5-1 and J is TRBJ2-1; D uncertain. Germline lookup yields CDR1 SGHRS and CDR2 YFSETQ. The CDR3 totals 15 residues. Deletions cut 2 bases from V and 0 bases from J, with 9 bases between. The variable domain in full, with the rest retrieved from reference TRBV5-1 and TRBJ2-1, is KAGVTQTPRYLIKTRGQQVTLSCSPISGHRSVSWYQQTPGQGLQFLFEYFSETQRNKGNFPGRFSGRQFSNSRSEMNVSTLELGDSALYLCASSFYTSSYNEQFFGPGTRLTVL.

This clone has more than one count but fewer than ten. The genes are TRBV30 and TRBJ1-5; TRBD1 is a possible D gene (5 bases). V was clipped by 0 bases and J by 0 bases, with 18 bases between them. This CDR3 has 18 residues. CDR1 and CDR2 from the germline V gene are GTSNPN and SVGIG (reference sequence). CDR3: CAWSVGRQGLYSNQPQHF. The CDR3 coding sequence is TGTGCCTGGAGTGTAGGACGCCAGGGTCTCTATAGCAATCAGCCCCAGCATTTT.